The subject of this entry is one T cell receptor (beta chain). The antigen remains unidentified. Each CD8+ T cell subset was flow-sorted in triplicate. Every sort contained 300,000 or so cells. Germline V gives CDR1 SGHAT, CDR2 FQNNGV. This CDR3 has 15 amino acids. The record originates from a study of CXCR3-negative and CXCR3-positive naive CD8 T cells. Findings and caveats of the study: Cryopreservation partially decreased CXCR3 expression, and most assays used fresh PBMCs. TRBV-TRBJ usage was alike in naive CXCR3-negative and CXCR3-positive cells but differed in memory cells. Researchers report that CXCR3-positive naive cells carry more hydrophobic TRB CDR3s than CXCR3-negative naive cells. Memory CD8+ cells showed much lower diversity, while both naive subsets were comparably high.

The authors made the TRB cDNA libraries by 5' RACE using UMI labels. TCRdb re-called the 5' RACE reads and shows each CDR3 protein once, DNA omitted. The listing contains 150,000 to 180,000 distinct CDR3 sequences. Source material: naive CXCR3+ CD8+ T cells from blood. Subset reported: CD45RO-CCR7+CD27+CD95- naive CD8+ T cells expressing CXCR3 (TNR3+). V is TRBV11-2 and J is TRBJ1-2. This TCR was sampled from a human donor in good health. Some clones in this sample may be carry-over from other donors' samples. This CDR3 reads CASSLDHRGDYGYTF.